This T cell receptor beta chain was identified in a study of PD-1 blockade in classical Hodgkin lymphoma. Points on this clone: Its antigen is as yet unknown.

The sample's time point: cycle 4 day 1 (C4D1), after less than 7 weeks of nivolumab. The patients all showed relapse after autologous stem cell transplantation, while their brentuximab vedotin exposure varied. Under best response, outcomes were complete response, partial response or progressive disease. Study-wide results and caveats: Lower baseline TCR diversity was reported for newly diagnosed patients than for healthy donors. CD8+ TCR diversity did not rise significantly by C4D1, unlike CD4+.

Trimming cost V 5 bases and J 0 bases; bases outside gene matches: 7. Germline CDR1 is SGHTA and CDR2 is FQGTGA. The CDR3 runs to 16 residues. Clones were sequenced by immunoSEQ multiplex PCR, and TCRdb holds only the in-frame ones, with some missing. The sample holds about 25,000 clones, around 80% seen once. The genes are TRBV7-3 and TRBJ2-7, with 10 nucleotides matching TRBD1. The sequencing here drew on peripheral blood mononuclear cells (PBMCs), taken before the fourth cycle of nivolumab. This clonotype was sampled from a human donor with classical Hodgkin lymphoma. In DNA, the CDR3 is TGTGCCAGCAGCAGCTCCGGGACAGGGGACTCCTACGAGCAGTACTTC. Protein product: CASSSSGTGDSYEQYF.